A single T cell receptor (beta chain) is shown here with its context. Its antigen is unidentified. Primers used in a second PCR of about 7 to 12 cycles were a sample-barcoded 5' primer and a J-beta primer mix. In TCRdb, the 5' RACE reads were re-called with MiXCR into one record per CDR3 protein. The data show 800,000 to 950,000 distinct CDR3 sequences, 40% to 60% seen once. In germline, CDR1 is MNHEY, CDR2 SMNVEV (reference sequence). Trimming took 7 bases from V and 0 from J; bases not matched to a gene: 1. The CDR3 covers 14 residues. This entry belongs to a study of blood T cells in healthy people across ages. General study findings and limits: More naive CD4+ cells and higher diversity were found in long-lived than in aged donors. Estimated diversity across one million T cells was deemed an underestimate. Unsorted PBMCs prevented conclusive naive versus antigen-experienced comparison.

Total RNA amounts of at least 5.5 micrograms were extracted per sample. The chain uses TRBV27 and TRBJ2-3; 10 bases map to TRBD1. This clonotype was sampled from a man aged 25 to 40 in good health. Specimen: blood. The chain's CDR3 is CASTGQGSTDTQYF. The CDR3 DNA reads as TGTGCCAGCACGGGACAGGGGAGCACAGATACGCAGTATTTT.